The rows below give T cell receptor beta chains drawn from one sample of a study of cytomegalovirus exposure and HLA in healthy donors. TCRdb keeps only in-frame clones here, not all; method: immunoSEQ multiplex PCR. The table has 150,000 to 250,000 clones, approximately 80% seen once. What was sequenced was PBMCs. The source is a woman aged 30 to 39 in good health and CMV-seropositive. CDR3s include the opening cysteine and the closing phenylalanine or tryptophan. A D gene is named only where the DNA matches it firmly. A clone size is listed for some rows: how often the clone was seen (once, few, many), or a class if it is expanded.

NA NA TRBJ2-3 TRBV13 TGTGCCAGCAGCCTCCAGGGTTATACGCAGTATTTT CASSLQGYTQYF
TRBD1 NA TRBJ2-1 TRBV27 TGTGCCAGCAGTTCATACAGGGGTTACAATGAGCAGTTCTTC CASSSYRGYNEQFF
NA NA TRBJ2-2 TRBV7-2 TGTGCCAGCAGCTTAGTTCGGGGTGGGCGGGCCGTCACCGGGGAGCTGTTTTTT CASSLVRGGRAVTGELFF
NA NA TRBJ1-5 TRBV2 TGTGCCAGCCGACGGGGGGACCCGAAAGATCAGCCCCAGCATTTT CASRRGDPKDQPQHF
TRBD2 NA TRBJ2-1 TRBV28 TGTGCCAGCAGTTTATCGACTAGCGGGAGCTCCTACAATGAGCAGTTCTTC CASSLSTSGSSYNEQFF
NA NA TRBJ1-1 TRBV6-5 TGTGCCAGCAGCAACGGAGACAGGACCAACACTGAAGCTTTCTTT CASSNGDRTNTEAFF
NA NA TRBJ2-7 TRBV12-2 TGTGCAAGTCGCTTAGGCATTTGCCCTGGGCCCTACTACGAGCAGTACTTC CASRLGICPGPYYEQYF
NA NA TRBJ2-7 TRBV14 TGTGCCAGCAGCCCCCGACACGGGGGCTACGAGCAGTACTTC CASSPRHGGYEQYF
NA once TRBJ2-7 TRBV19 TGTGCCAGTAGTGGGCTTCAGGACCACCGGGGGATCGAGCAGTACTTC CASSGLQDHRGIEQYF
NA NA TRBJ2-7 TRBV11-2 TGTGCCAGCAGCCCCGGACAGTATACCTACGAGCAGTACTTC CASSPGQYTYEQYF
NA NA TRBJ2-5 TRBV18 TGTGCCAGCTCAGAGAGGAACCAAGAGACCCAGTACTTC CASSERNQETQYF
NA once TRBJ2-7 TRBV7-6 TGTGCCAGCAGCTTAGAGGGCGGGAATTCCTACGAGCAGTACTTC CASSLEGGNSYEQYF
TRBD1 NA TRBJ2-2 TRBV5-1 TGCGCCAGCAGCGTGGGACAGGGGGGCTCCGGGGAGCTGTTTTTT CASSVGQGGSGELFF
TRBD2 NA TRBJ2-2 TRBV6-4 TGTGCCAGCAGTGACTCGACTAGCGGGAGGGCCGGGGAGCTGTTTTTT CASSDSTSGRAGELFF
NA NA TRBJ2-2 TRBV14 TGTGCCAGCAGCCAAGACCAGGTCCCCGGGGAGCTGTTTTTT CASSQDQVPGELFF
NA NA TRBJ1-3 TRBV10-3 TGTGCCATCAGTGCCCCGGACACCATATATTTT CAISAPDTIYF